This T cell receptor (beta chain) is from a study of control samples from healthy donors and cancer patients. Profiled with immunoSEQ multiplex PCR; TCRdb holds only in-frame clones, not every one. The sample has under 200,000 clones; 93% are singletons. Trimming took 5 bases from V and 1 from J; bases not matched to a gene: 3. Germline V gene data show CDR1 as ENHRY and CDR2 as SYGVKD. The CDR3 contains 14 residues. Material for sequencing was blood. The chain carries TRBV10-3 and TRBJ1-1; TRBD1 aligns across 8 bases. This clonotype was sampled from a woman in her sixties or seventies in good health. The CDR3 sequence is CAISRGQENTEAFF. Here the CDR3 DNA reads TGTGCCATCAGTAGGGGACAGGAGAACACTGAAGCTTTCTTT.